This is a list of T cell receptor beta chains from one sample in a study of cytomegalovirus exposure and HLA in healthy donors. The repertoire was sequenced with immunoSEQ multiplex PCR; TCRdb's copy has only in-frame clones and lacks some. The table includes over 150,000 clones, roughly 79% detected once. The source material was PBMCs. These TCRs come from a woman between 45 and 60 years old in good health and CMV-seronegative. Each CDR3 is given with its conserved first and last residue. D genes are given only for firm matches. Clone size is not always given. Where it is, it says once, few, many or a class for expanded clones.

v_gene	d_gene	j_gene	abundance	CDR3nt	CDR3aa
TRBV19	-	TRBJ1-2	-	TGTGCCAGTAGTACTCAGACAAGGTCTAACTATGGCTACACCTTC	CASSTQTRSNYGYTF
TRBV10-3	TRBD1	TRBJ1-1	-	TGTGCCATCAGTGAGCCCGAGACAGGGGGAGGCACTGAAGCTTTCTTT	CAISEPETGGGTEAFF
TRBV2	TRBD2	TRBJ2-2	-	TGTGCCAGCAAGCCTAGCGGGGGGACCGGGGAGCTGTTTTTT	CASKPSGGTGELFF
TRBV28	TRBD2	TRBJ2-7	-	TGTGCCAGCAGTGGTGTTGCGACTAGCGGGACCTACGAGCAGTACTTC	CASSGVATSGTYEQYF
TRBV6-4	-	TRBJ2-1	-	TGTGCCAGCAGTAAACACCAATACAATGAGCAGTTCTTC	CASSKHQYNEQFF
TRBV28	-	TRBJ1-1	-	TGTGCCAGCACCCCCCCCAGGGGAAGCACTGAAGCTTTCTTT	CASTPPRGSTEAFF
TRBV10-3	-	TRBJ2-1	-	TGTGCCGCAAGTGGAAGGACTAAATCCTACAATGAGCAGTTCTTC	CAASGRTKSYNEQFF
TRBV9	-	TRBJ2-6	once	TGTGCCAGCAGCTCCTCGCGGGACGGCTCTGGGGCCAACGTCCTGACTTTC	CASSSSRDGSGANVLTF
TRBV4-1	TRBD1	TRBJ2-7	-	TGCGCCAGCAGCCAAGTTGTACCGACAGGGACCTACGAGCAGTACTTC	CASSQVVPTGTYEQYF
TRBV5-5	-	TRBJ2-3	-	TGTGCCAGCAGTAGGAATCTAGAAGCGAGAGATACGCAGTATTTT	CASSRNLEARDTQYF
TRBV28	-	TRBJ1-2	once	TGTGCCAGCAGTCTCGGGAACTATGGCTACACCTTC	CASSLGNYGYTF
TRBV11-2	-	TRBJ2-5	-	TGTGCCAGCAGCTTAGGGCCAGGGGAGACCCAGTACTTC	CASSLGPGETQYF
TRBV7-9	-	TRBJ2-2	-	TGTGCCAGCAGCGCACGACAGACTAACACCGGGGAGCTGTTTTTT	CASSARQTNTGELFF
TRBV5-4	TRBD1	TRBJ2-1	-	TGTGCCAGCAGCCCACAGGGGGAATACAATGAGCAGTTCTTC	CASSPQGEYNEQFF
TRBV23-1	-	TRBJ2-7	-	TGCGCCAGCAGTCAGCACCGGGACAACGAGCAGTACTTC	CASSQHRDNEQYF
TRBV5-1	-	TRBJ2-1	-	TGCGCCAGCAGCTGGGGACTCAACAATGAGCAGTTCTTC	CASSWGLNNEQFF
TRBV28	TRBD1	TRBJ2-7	-	TGTGCCAGCAGTTTGTCCCCTCCGGGACAGGGCTCCTACGAGCAGTACTTC	CASSLSPPGQGSYEQYF
TRBV27	-	TRBJ2-7	once	TGTGCCAGCAGTTTTGGGGTGGGGGGCTCCTACGAGCAGTACTTC	CASSFGVGGSYEQYF
TRBV13	-	TRBJ1-3	-	TGTGCCAGCAGCCCAGCCCCAGGGTCAGGAAACACCATATATTTT	CASSPAPGSGNTIYF
TRBV7-8	TRBD1	TRBJ2-6	-	TGTGCCAGCAGCCCGACAGGGGGTGGGGCCAACGTCCTGACTTTC	CASSPTGGGANVLTF
TRBV4-1	TRBD1	TRBJ2-5	few	TGCGCCAGCAGCCAAGGACAGGGAGTAGAGACCCAGTACTTC	CASSQGQGVETQYF
TRBV9	-	TRBJ2-7	-	TGTGCCAGCAGCGTAGGACTAACCTACGAGCAGTACTTC	CASSVGLTYEQYF
TRBV5-6	-	TRBJ1-1	-	TGTGCCAGCAGCTTTGGAGGGGCCTTAGCTTTCTTT	CASSFGGALAFF
TRBV19	TRBD1	TRBJ2-2	few	TGTGCCAGTGGAATGACAGGGAGAGGCACCGGGGAGCTGTTTTTT	CASGMTGRGTGELFF
TRBV7-2	TRBD1	TRBJ1-2	-	TGTGCCAGCAGCTTAATGGGACAGATTTATGGCTACACCTTC	CASSLMGQIYGYTF
TRBV28	-	TRBJ2-7	-	TGTGCCAGCAGCCTAGGTCGGCGGGATCCCCCCTACGAGCAGTACTTC	CASSLGRRDPPYEQYF